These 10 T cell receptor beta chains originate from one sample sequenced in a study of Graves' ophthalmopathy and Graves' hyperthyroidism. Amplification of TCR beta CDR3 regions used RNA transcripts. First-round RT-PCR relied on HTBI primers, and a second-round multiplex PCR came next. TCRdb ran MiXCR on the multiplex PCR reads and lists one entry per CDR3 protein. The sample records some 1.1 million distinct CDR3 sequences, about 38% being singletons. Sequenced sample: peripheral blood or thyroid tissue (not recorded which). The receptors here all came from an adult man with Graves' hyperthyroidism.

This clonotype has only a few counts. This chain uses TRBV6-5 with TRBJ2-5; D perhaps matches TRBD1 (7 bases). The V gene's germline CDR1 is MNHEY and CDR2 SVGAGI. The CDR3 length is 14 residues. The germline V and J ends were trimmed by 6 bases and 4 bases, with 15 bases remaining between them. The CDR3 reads CASSPLQGGETQYF. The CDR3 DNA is TGTGCCAGCAGCCCACTTCAGGGGGGAGAGACCCAGTACTTC.

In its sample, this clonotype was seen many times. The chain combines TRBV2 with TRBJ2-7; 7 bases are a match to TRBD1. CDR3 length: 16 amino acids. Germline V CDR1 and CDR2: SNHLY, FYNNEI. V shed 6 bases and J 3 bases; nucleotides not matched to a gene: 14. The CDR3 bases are TGTGCCAGCAGCCACCAACCACAGGGGATCCACTACGAGCAGTACTTC. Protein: CASSHQPQGIHYEQYF.

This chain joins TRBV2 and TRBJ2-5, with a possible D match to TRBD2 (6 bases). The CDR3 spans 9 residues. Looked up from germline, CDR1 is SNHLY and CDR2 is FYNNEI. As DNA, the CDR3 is TGTGCAACCGCGGGACCTCAATACTTC. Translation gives CATAGPQYF. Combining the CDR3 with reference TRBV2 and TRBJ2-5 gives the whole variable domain EPEVTQTPSHQVTQMGQEVILRCVPISNHLYFYWYRQILGQKVEFLVSFYNNEISEKSEIFDDQFSVERPDGSNFTLKIRSTKLEDSAMYFCATAGPQYFGPGTRLLVL.

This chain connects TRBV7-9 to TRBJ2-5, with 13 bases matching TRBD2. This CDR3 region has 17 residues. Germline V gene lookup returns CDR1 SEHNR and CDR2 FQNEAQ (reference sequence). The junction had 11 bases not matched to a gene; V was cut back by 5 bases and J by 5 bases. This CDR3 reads CASSLPEGLAGRETQYF. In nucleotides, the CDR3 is TGTGCCAGCAGCCTCCCAGAGGGACTAGCGGGACGCGAGACCCAGTACTTC.

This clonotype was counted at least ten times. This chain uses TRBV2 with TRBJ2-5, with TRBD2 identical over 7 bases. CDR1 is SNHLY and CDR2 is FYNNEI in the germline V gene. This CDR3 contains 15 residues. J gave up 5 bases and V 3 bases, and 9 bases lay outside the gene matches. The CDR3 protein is CASSDPGRGGETQYF. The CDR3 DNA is TGTGCCAGCAGTGACCCGGGGAGGGGAGGGGAGACCCAGTACTTC.

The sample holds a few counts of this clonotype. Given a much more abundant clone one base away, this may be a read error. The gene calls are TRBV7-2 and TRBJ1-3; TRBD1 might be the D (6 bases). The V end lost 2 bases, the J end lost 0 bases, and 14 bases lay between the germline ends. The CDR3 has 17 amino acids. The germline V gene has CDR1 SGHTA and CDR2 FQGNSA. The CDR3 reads CASSLMRQGGSGNTIYF. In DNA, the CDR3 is TGTGCCAGCAGCTTAATGAGACAAGGGGGCTCTGGAAACACCATATATTTT. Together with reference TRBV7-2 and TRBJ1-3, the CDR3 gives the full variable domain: GAGVSQSPSNKVTEKGKDVELRCDPISGHTALYWYRQSLGQGLEFLIYFQGNSAPDKSGLPSDRFSAERTGGSVSTLTIQRTQQEDSAVYLCASSLMRQGGSGNTIYFGEGSWLTVV.

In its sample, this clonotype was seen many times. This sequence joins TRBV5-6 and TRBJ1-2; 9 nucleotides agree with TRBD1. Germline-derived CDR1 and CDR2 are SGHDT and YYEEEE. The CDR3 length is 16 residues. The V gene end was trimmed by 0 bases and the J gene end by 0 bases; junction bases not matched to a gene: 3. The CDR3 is CASSLGGQGPNYGYTF. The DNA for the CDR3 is TGTGCCAGCAGCTTGGGGGGACAGGGCCCTAACTATGGCTACACCTTC.

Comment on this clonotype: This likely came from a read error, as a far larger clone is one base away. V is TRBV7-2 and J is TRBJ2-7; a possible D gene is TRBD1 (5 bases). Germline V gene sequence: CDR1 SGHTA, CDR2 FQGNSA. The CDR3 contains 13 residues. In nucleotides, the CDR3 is TGTGCCGGCAGCCCCACAGGAACCTACGAGCAGTACTTC. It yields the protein CAGSPTGTYEQYF.

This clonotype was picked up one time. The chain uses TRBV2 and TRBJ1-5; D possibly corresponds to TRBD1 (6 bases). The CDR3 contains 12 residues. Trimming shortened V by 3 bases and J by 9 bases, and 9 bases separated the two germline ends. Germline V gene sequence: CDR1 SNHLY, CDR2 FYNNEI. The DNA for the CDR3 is TGTGCCAGCAGTGACTCGGACAGGCCCCAGCATTTT. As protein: CASSDSDRPQHF. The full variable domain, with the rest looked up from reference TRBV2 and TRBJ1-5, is EPEVTQTPSHQVTQMGQEVILRCVPISNHLYFYWYRQILGQKVEFLVSFYNNEISEKSEIFDDQFSVERPDGSNFTLKIRSTKLEDSAMYFCASSDSDRPQHFGDGTRLSIL.

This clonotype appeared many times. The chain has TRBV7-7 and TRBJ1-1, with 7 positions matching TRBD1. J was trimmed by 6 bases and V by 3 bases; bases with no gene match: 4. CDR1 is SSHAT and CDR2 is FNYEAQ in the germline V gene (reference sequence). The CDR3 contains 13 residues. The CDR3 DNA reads TGTGCCAGCAGCTTGGCCCAGGGGGCTGAAGCTTTCTTT. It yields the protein CASSLAQGAEAFF.